The clone carrying this TCR beta chain was recorded only once. Antigen specificity is unknown. The CDR3 contains 15 residues. After removal of 4 bases from V and 8 bases from J, the junction contained 9 bases not matched to a gene. Germline lookup yields CDR1 GTSNPN and CDR2 SVGIG (reference sequence). This sample stems from a study of T cell responses to AZD1222 COVID-19 vaccine. In the study overall: Second doses were pooled across both intervals (about 4 or about 12 weeks). Study conclusions and caveats: Reportedly, close to half of spike-specific TCRs are directed against unmutated variant regions.

Sequencing used immunoSEQ multiplex PCR; TCRdb keeps in-frame clones, though not all of them. This repertoire shows over 100,000 clones, 70% to 90% found once; its top ten account for under 9%. This receptor was taken from an adult in good health. The sequences come from peripheral blood, collected on day 0 of AZD1222 vaccination. The V call is TRBV30, the J call TRBJ1-6; 9 nucleotides line up with TRBD1. The DNA of the CDR3 is TGTGCCTGGACTGGACAGGGGATTTGGGATTCACCCCTCCACTTT. Protein: CAWTGQGIWDSPLHF. Together with reference TRBV30 and TRBJ1-6, the CDR3 gives the full variable domain: SQTIHQWPATLVQPVGSPLSLECTVEGTSNPNLYWYRQAAGRGLQLLFYSVGIGQISSEVPQNLSASRPQDRQFILSSKKLLLSDSGFYLCAWTGQGIWDSPLHFGNGTRLTVT.